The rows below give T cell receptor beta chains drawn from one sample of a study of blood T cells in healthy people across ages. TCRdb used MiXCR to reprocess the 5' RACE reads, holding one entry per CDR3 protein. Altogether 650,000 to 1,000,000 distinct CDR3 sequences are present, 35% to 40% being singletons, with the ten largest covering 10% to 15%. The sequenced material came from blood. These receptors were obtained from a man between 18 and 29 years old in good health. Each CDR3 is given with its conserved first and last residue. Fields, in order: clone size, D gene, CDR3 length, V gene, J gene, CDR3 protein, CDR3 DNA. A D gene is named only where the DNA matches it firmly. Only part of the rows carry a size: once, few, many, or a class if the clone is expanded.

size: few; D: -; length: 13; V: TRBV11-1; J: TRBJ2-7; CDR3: CASSLDYSYEQYF; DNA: TGTGCCAGCAGCTTGGACTACTCCTACGAGCAGTACTTC
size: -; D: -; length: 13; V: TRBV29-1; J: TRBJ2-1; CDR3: CSVQTGEVNEQFF; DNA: TGCAGCGTTCAAACAGGGGAGGTAAATGAGCAGTTCTTC
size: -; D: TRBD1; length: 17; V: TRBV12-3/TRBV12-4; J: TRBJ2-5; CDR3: CASSYSGGGRYQETQYF; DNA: TGTGCCAGCAGTTACTCAGGGGGCGGCCGGTACCAAGAGACCCAGTACTTC
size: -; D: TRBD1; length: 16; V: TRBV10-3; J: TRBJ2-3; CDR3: CAISDHRGPGADTQYF; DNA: TGTGCCATCAGTGATCACAGGGGCCCCGGGGCAGATACGCAGTATTTT
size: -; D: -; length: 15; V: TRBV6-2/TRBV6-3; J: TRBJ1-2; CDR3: CASSYPRTGLLGYTF; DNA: TGTGCCAGCAGTTATCCCAGGACGGGGCTTCTTGGCTACACCTTC
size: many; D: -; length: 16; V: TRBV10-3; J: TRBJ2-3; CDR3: CAISVRDATTTDTQYF; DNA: TGTGCCATCAGTGTACGTGATGCCACAACCACAGATACGCAGTATTTT
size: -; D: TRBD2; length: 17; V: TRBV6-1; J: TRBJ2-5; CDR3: CASSPGRAGGLGNEQYF; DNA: TGTGCCAGCAGCCCGGGACGAGCGGGGGGGCTCGGGAATGAGCAGTACTTC
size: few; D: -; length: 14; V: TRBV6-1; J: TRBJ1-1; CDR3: CASSPPARNTEAFF; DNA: TGTGCCAGCAGTCCCCCCGCCAGGAACACTGAAGCTTTCTTT
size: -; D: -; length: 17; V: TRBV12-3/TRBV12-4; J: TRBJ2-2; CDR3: CASSSYRDKPNTGELFF; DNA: TGTGCCAGCAGTTCTTATCGGGACAAACCGAACACCGGGGAGCTGTTTTTT
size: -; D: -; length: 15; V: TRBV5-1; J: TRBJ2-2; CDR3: CASRPLPTNTGELFF; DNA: TGCGCCAGCAGACCACTACCCACGAACACCGGGGAGCTGTTTTTT
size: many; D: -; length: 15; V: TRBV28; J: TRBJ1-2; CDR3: CASIPGVDSNYGYTF; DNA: TGTGCCAGCATCCCCGGGGTGGACTCAAACTATGGCTACACCTTC
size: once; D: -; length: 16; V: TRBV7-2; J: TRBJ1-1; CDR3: CASSWGDRTLNTEAFF; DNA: TGTGCCAGCAGCTGGGGTGACAGGACCCTGAACACTGAAGCTTTCTTT
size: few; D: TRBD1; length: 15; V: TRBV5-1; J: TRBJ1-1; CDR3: CASSSGDRVVPEAFF; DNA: TGCGCCAGCAGCTCAGGGGACAGGGTGGTTCCTGAAGCTTTCTTT
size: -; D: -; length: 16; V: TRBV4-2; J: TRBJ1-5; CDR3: CANSQEGGMNNQPQHF; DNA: TGTGCCAACAGCCAAGAGGGGGGGATGAACAATCAGCCCCAGCATTTT
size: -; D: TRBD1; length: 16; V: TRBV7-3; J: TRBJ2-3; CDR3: CASSLEPGGMTDTQYF; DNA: TGTGCCAGCAGCTTAGAGCCAGGGGGCATGACAGATACGCAGTATTTT
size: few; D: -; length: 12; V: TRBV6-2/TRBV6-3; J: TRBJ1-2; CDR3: CASRTGASGYTF; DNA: TGTGCCAGCAGAACCGGAGCTAGTGGCTACACCTTC
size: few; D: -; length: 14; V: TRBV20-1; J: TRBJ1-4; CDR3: CSAREAANNEKLFF; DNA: TGCAGTGCTAGAGAGGCGGCGAATAATGAAAAACTGTTTTTT
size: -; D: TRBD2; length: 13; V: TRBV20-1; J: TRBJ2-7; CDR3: CSARRGGSYEQYF; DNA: TGCAGTGCTAGACGGGGGGGCAGCTACGAGCAGTACTTC
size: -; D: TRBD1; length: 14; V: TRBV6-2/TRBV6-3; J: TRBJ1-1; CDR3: CAGRDRGTATEAFF; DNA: TGTGCCGGCAGGGACAGGGGGACGGCCACTGAAGCTTTCTTT
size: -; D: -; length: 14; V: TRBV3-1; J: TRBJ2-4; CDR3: CASSQDLPFRIQYF; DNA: TGTGCCAGCAGCCAAGATTTGCCATTTCGGATTCAGTACTTC
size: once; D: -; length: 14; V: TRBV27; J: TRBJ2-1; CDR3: CASSLGSTYNEQFF; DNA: TGTGCCAGCAGTTTAGGAAGTACGTACAATGAGCAGTTCTTC
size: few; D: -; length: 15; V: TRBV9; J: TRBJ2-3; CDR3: CASSEPRVGTDTQYF; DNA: TGTGCCAGCAGCGAGCCCAGGGTGGGCACAGATACGCAGTATTTT
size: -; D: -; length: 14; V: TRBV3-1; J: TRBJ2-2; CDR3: CASSHPQRTGELFF; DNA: TGTGCCAGCAGCCACCCACAGCGGACCGGGGAGCTGTTTTTT
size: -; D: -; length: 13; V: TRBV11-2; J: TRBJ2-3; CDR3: CASSVMPADTQYF; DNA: TGTGCCAGCAGCGTTATGCCTGCCGATACGCAGTATTTT